This T cell receptor (beta chain) comes out of a study of spatial heterogeneity in lung cancer. This CDR3 has 15 amino acids. In germline, CDR1 is MNHEY, CDR2 SMNVEV (reference sequence). The V and J ends lost 4 bases and 2 bases, in that order; junction bases with no gene match: 5. TCR cDNA molecules each carried a unique molecular identifier. TCRdb used MiXCR to reprocess the 5' RACE reads, holding one entry per CDR3 protein. The sample carries about 18,000 distinct CDR3 sequences, around a fifth recorded once. Study-level findings and limits: Among blood samples, ubiquitous expanded tumor TCRs appeared more at resection than at follow-up.

This clonotype was recorded at least ten times. Antigen unknown. Time point of the sample: sample taken at primary tumor resection. The study sequenced unsorted whole RNA from tumor, nontumor lung or frozen PBMC. Material: PBMCs, obtained at surgery. The rearrangement joins TRBV27 to TRBJ2-7; 10 nucleotides match TRBD1. The receptor's source is a male donor with early-stage non-small cell lung cancer. The CDR3 spells CASSYGTGAPYEQYF. The CDR3 nucleotides read TGTGCCAGCAGTTATGGGACAGGGGCTCCCTACGAGCAGTACTTC.